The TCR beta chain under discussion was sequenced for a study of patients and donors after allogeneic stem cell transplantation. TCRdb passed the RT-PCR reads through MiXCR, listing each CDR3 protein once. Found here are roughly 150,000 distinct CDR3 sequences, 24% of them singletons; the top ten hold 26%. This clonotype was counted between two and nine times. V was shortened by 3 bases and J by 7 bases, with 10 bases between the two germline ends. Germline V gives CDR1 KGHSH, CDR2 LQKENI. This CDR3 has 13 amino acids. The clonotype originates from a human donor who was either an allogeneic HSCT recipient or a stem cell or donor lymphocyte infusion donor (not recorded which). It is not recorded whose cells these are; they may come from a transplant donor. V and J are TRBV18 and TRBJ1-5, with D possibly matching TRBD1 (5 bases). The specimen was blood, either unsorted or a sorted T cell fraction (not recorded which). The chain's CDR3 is CASSPGRVQPQHF. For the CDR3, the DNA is TGTGCCAGCTCACCCGGCAGGGTCCAGCCCCAGCATTTT.